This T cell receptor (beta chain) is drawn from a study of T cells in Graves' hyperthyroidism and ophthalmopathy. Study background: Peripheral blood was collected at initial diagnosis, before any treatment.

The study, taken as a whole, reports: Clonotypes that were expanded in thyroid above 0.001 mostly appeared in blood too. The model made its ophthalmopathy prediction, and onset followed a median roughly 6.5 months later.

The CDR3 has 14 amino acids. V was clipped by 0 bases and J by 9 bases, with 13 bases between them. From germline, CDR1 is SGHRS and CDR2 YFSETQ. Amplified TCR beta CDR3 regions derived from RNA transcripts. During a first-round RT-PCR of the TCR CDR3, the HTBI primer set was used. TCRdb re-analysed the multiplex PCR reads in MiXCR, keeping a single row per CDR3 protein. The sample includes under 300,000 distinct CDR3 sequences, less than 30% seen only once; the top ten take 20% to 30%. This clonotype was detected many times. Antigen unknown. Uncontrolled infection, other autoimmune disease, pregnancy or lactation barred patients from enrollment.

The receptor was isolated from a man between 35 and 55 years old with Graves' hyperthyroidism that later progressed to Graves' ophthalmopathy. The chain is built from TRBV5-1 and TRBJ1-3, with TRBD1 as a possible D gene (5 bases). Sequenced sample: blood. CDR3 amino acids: CASSLEGPPGTIYF. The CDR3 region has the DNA TGCGCCAGCAGCTTGGAGGGACCACCAGGCACCATATATTTT.